This T cell receptor (beta chain) was sequenced during a study of T-cell memory formation after mild COVID-19. The length of the CDR3 is 16 residues. V lost 1 base and J lost 2, with 11 bases in between. Germline CDR1 and CDR2: SGHAT and FQNNGV. Each CDR3 protein gets one entry after TCRdb re-called the 5' RACE reads with MiXCR. The table includes roughly 52,000 distinct CDR3 sequences, around 7% detected once. Specimen: PBMCs or a T cell subset sorted from them (not recorded which). The receptor comes from a man aged 18 to 30 who had mild COVID-19 (a few samples of this study predate the infection). Cell type and time point are not known. This chain joins TRBV11-2 and TRBJ2-2; D is unclear. As DNA, the CDR3 is TGTGCCAGCAGCTTAGGGTTCAGGAGAAACACCGGGGAGCTGTTTTTT. Translating it yields CASSLGFRRNTGELFF.